This record covers a single T cell receptor beta chain. The antigen remains unidentified. The data were taken from a study of cytotoxic CD8 clonotypes in ibrutinib-treated CLL. Turning to the study itself: Investigators collected response samples after a median 12 months of treatment, range 6 to 36. Study-level findings and limits: At the start, clonality exceeded age-matched healthy donors and followed circulating CD8+ T-cell counts. Under therapy, public clonotypes either contracted or stayed stable, and they were uncommon.

The repertoire was sequenced with immunoSEQ multiplex PCR; TCRdb's copy has only in-frame clones and lacks some. The table has some 200,000 clones, just under 80% seen once. The CDR3 has 13 residues. Trimming removed 6 bases at V and 3 bases at J, with 12 bases between. Germline CDR1 reads MDHEN; CDR2 reads SYDVKM. The sequencing here drew on PBMCs, taken after 12 months of ibrutinib treatment. The chain joins TRBV28 to TRBJ2-7, with D perhaps matching TRBD1 (6 bases). This TCR was recovered from a human donor with chronic lymphocytic leukemia. The CDR3 region has the DNA TGTGCCAGCAGATACCAAGGGGGCTACGAGCAGTACTTC. Its protein is CASRYQGGYEQYF.